The source of this T cell receptor beta chain is a study of blood T cell repertoires in COVID-19. Across the whole study: COVID-19 samples from acute and convalescent phases originated in the United States, Italy and Spain. The cDNA or gDNA used as material had been derived from T cells, B-cell-depleted T cells, or PBMCs.

V was shortened by 0 bases and J by 1 base, with 20 bases between the two germline ends. Germline loops: CDR1 SEHNR, CDR2 FQNEAQ (reference sequence). CDR3 length equals 19 residues. In the authors' workflow: Amplification from reference gene primers served as the basis for estimated nucleated cell counts. Method: immunoSEQ multiplex PCR; TCRdb's copy keeps in-frame clones and lacks some. Clonal size and the V and J genes are those of that table, whereas D and trimming came from the DNA. The table has 90,000 to 110,000 clones, 60% to 85% seen once. This receptor was taken from a human donor in a cohort sampled during active or convalescent COVID-19. The genes are TRBV7-9 and TRBJ2-3, with D unresolved. The sequenced material came from peripheral blood. CDR3 in DNA: TGTGCCAGCAGCTTAGCCCCAGGAACCCTCTTTACAGGCACAGATACGCAGTATTTT. Protein sequence: CASSLAPGTLFTGTDTQYF.